What follows are 5 T cell receptor beta chains derived from one specimen sequenced in a study of beta chain features in type 1 diabetes. The antigens these receptors bind are not known. Study outcomes and limitations: Shortening of TCRB CDR3s, moderate but significant, appeared in all four CD4+ subsets of Type 1 diabetes patients.

The isolated RNA, all of it, was reverse transcribed, so expressed TCRB transcripts were what got sequenced. Method: immunoSEQ multiplex PCR; TCRdb's copy keeps in-frame clones and lacks some. The table shows around 360,000 clones, with 10% to 15% occurring only once. Input material: naive CD4+ T cells from blood. The receptors come from a woman aged 18-30 years with type 1 diabetes.

The chain couples TRBV10-3 to TRBJ2-6, with 9 bases aligning to TRBD1. Germline V gene lookup returns CDR1 ENHRY and CDR2 SYGVKD. This CDR3 is built from 15 residues. The junction had 0 bases not matched to a gene; V was cut back by 6 bases and J by 0 bases. The CDR3 loop reads CAIRGQGSGANVLTF. The CDR3 DNA reads as TGTGCCATCAGGGGACAGGGCTCTGGGGCCAACGTCCTGACTTTC.

This clone was counted between two and nine times. Within the sample, other DNA sequences also encode this same CDR3. CDR3 in DNA: TGCGCCAGCAGCTTGGGGACTAGCGGATACAATGAGCAGTTCTTC. Protein: CASSLGTSGYNEQFF. The chain employs TRBV5-1 and TRBJ2-1, with 10 bases that match TRBD2. Germline values: CDR1 SGHRS, CDR2 YFSETQ. V dropped 0 bases and J dropped 4; count of bases not matched to a gene: 1. This CDR3 comprises 15 residues.

This chain connects TRBV25-1 to TRBJ2-1; D is uncertain. V shed 3 bases and J shed 10 bases, with 7 bases lying between them. The germline gives CDR1 MGHDK, CDR2 SYGVNS. This CDR3 comprises 11 residues. Here the CDR3 reads CASSDPREQFF. The CDR3 DNA follows: TGTGCCAGCAGTGACCCCCGGGAGCAGTTCTTC.

The CDR3: CASSPGGQGGNQPQHF. The CDR3 coding sequence is TGCGCCAGCAGCCCGGGGGGACAGGGAGGGAATCAGCCCCAGCATTTT. The J gene is TRBJ1-5, the V gene TRBV5-1; 9 nucleotides agree with TRBD1. Germline lookup yields CDR1 SGHRS and CDR2 YFSETQ. Trimming at V came to 4 bases and at J to 4 bases, leaving 9 bases not matched to a gene. The CDR3 loop spans 16 amino acids.

This clone has a handful of counts. The chain links TRBV11-2 to TRBJ1-6; no firm D call. The CDR3 is 14 residues long. The V end lost 3 bases, the J end lost 7 bases, and 10 bases lay between the germline ends. Per the germline V gene, CDR1 is SGHAT and CDR2 is FQNNGV. The CDR3 nucleotides read TGTGCCAGCAGCTTCCGGGAAAAAAATTCACCCCTCCACTTT. Translation gives CASSFREKNSPLHF. The entire variable domain, with the rest obtained from reference TRBV11-2 and TRBJ1-6, is as follows: EAGVAQSPRYKIIEKRQSVAFWCNPISGHATLYWYQQILGQGPKLLIQFQNNGVVDDSQLPKDRFSAERLKGVDSTLKIQPAKLEDSAVYLCASSFREKNSPLHFGNGTRLTVT.